This T cell receptor (beta chain) was observed in a study of tumor T cells in aggressive B-cell lymphoma. Clones were read by immunoSEQ multiplex PCR, and TCRdb kept only the in-frame ones, dropping some. The table records approximately 2,500 clones, approximately 91% of them present only once. Material for sequencing was tumor tissue. The sequence came from an adult with diffuse large B cell lymphoma.

CDR3 bases: TGTGCCAGCAGCGCCGAACCAGGGGGAACAGGAGGAAACACCATATATTTT. Protein product: CASSAEPGGTGGNTIYF. V gene TRBV9 combines with J gene TRBJ1-3; TRBD1 matches at 7 bases. The CDR3 contains 17 residues. Trimming at V came to 3 bases and at J to 4 bases, leaving 13 bases not matched to a gene. Germline V CDR1 and CDR2: SGDLS, YYNGEE. Variable domain in full (rest from reference TRBV9 and TRBJ1-3): DSGVTQTPKHLITATGQRVTLRCSPRSGDLSVYWYQQSLDQGLQFLIQYYNGEERAKGNILERFSAQQFPDLHSELNLSSLELGDSALYFCASSAEPGGTGGNTIYFGEGSWLTVV.